The rows below give T cell receptor beta chains drawn from one sample of a study of shared clonotypes between healthy human individuals. The repertoire was sequenced with immunoSEQ multiplex PCR; TCRdb's copy has only in-frame clones and lacks some. The profile covers around 510,000 clones, with 95% to 96% appearing a single time and about 0.059% taken by the ten largest. The sample was naive CD4+ T cells sorted from blood. Every receptor here comes from a woman in her twenties or thirties in good health. CDR3s include the opening cysteine and the closing phenylalanine or tryptophan. A D gene is named only where the DNA matches it firmly. Not every row has a clone size; where given, it reads once, few, many or a size class.

15 . TRBJ2-2 TRBV11-3 TRBD2 CASSPTSGINGELFF TGTGCCAGCAGCCCGACTAGCGGGATTAACGGGGAGCTGTTTTTT
14 . TRBJ1-2 TRBV2 TRBD1 CASVTGGNNYGYTF TGTGCCAGCGTGACAGGGGGCAATAACTATGGCTACACCTTC
15 . TRBJ2-2 TRBV7-9 TRBD2 CASSLVTSGTGELFF TGTGCCAGCAGCTTAGTGACTAGCGGGACCGGGGAGCTGTTTTTT
15 . TRBJ1-5 TRBV25-1 . CASSDPGDSNQPQHF TGTGCCAGCAGTGATCCGGGAGATAGCAATCAGCCCCAGCATTTT
15 . TRBJ2-5 TRBV7-9 . CASSLADLDRETQYF TGTGCCAGCAGCTTAGCGGACCTGGACAGAGAGACCCAGTACTTC
17 . TRBJ2-1 TRBV30 TRBD2 CAWSPGELAGVSGEQFF TGTGCCTGGAGCCCAGGGGAACTAGCGGGAGTTTCAGGTGAGCAGTTCTTC
15 few TRBJ1-5 TRBV19 . CASSLDYGSNQPQHF TGTGCCAGTAGTTTGGACTACGGGAGCAATCAGCCCCAGCATTTT
14 few TRBJ2-2 TRBV5-4 TRBD1 CASSLDRGTGELFF TGTGCCAGCAGCTTGGACAGGGGGACCGGGGAGCTGTTTTTT
13 . TRBJ2-1 TRBV30 . CAWSVWSKNEQFF TGTGCCTGGAGTGTATGGTCAAAAAATGAGCAGTTCTTC
16 . TRBJ2-7 TRBV18 TRBD2 CASSLYLAGGPLEQYF TGTGCCAGCTCACTCTACCTAGCGGGAGGGCCTCTTGAGCAGTACTTC
14 . TRBJ1-1 TRBV2 . CASRIRGVVTEAFF TGTGCCAGCAGGATAAGAGGGGTGGTCACTGAAGCTTTCTTT
12 few TRBJ1-2 TRBV5-1 . CASSLSGVGYTF TGCGCCAGCAGCTTGAGTGGGGTAGGCTACACCTTC
14 . TRBJ2-7 TRBV5-1 . CASSLRGRDSLQYF TGCGCCAGCAGCTTGAGGGGCAGGGACTCGTTGCAGTACTTC
15 . TRBJ2-5 TRBV2 TRBD1 CASSEWGQVQETQYF TGTGCCAGCAGTGAATGGGGACAGGTACAAGAGACCCAGTACTTC
12 . TRBJ2-3 TRBV7-7 . CASSAPLGTQYF TGTGCCAGCAGCGCACCTCTCGGTACGCAGTATTTT
15 . TRBJ2-7 TRBV11-1 TRBD1 CASSTGPGQGYEQYF TGTGCCAGCAGCACCGGCCCGGGACAGGGTTACGAGCAGTACTTC
15 . TRBJ2-2 TRBV11-2 . CASSLPGRARSELFF TGTGCCAGCAGCTTGCCAGGGCGGGCCCGGTCGGAGCTGTTTTTT
14 . TRBJ2-2 TRBV6-5 . CASSYEGYTGELFF TGTGCCAGCAGTTATGAGGGATATACCGGGGAGCTGTTTTTT
14 . TRBJ1-1 TRBV19 . CASSISTPKGEAFF TGTGCCAGTAGTATTTCGACTCCCAAAGGGGAAGCTTTCTTT
14 . TRBJ2-7 TRBV6-5 TRBD1 CATAPGTGVGEQYF TGTGCCACCGCCCCAGGGACAGGCGTCGGCGAGCAGTACTTC
13 . TRBJ1-2 TRBV4-1 . CASSHVQPYGYTF TGCGCCAGCAGCCACGTACAGCCCTATGGCTACACCTTC
18 . TRBJ2-1 TRBV4-1 TRBD2 CASSQEESRSGRASEQFF TGCGCCAGCAGCCAAGAGGAAAGCCGGAGCGGGAGGGCCAGTGAGCAGTTCTTC
15 . TRBJ2-1 TRBV5-1 TRBD2 CASSSGLAGVNEQFF TGCGCCAGCAGCTCCGGACTAGCGGGAGTTAATGAGCAGTTCTTC
14 . TRBJ2-5 TRBV27 TRBD2 CASSSIAGEETQYF TGTGCCAGCAGTTCAATAGCGGGAGAAGAGACCCAGTACTTC
14 . TRBJ2-1 TRBV28 . CASSLQPYYNEQFF TGTGCCAGCAGTTTACAACCGTACTACAATGAGCAGTTCTTC
16 . TRBJ2-3 TRBV7-3 . CASSLGRTGGTDTQYF TGTGCCAGCAGCTTAGGTCGTACGGGAGGCACAGATACGCAGTATTTT
11 . TRBJ1-5 TRBV21-1 . CASRADQPQHF TGTGCCAGCAGGGCGGATCAGCCCCAGCATTTT
17 . TRBJ2-2 TRBV4-1 TRBD1 CASSHVPGQGFVGELFF TGCGCCAGCAGCCACGTTCCGGGACAGGGATTTGTCGGGGAGCTGTTTTTT
14 . TRBJ1-4 TRBV6-1 . CASSESSTNEKLFF TGTGCCAGCAGTGAAAGTTCAACTAATGAAAAACTGTTTTTT
15 . TRBJ2-7 TRBV5-1 TRBD2 CASSPEGLADYEQYF TGCGCCAGCAGCCCAGAGGGACTAGCGGACTACGAGCAGTACTTC
17 once TRBJ2-7 TRBV4-1 TRBD2 CASSQEGWTGGPNEQYF TGCGCCAGCAGCCAGGAGGGGTGGACGGGAGGGCCAAACGAGCAGTACTTC